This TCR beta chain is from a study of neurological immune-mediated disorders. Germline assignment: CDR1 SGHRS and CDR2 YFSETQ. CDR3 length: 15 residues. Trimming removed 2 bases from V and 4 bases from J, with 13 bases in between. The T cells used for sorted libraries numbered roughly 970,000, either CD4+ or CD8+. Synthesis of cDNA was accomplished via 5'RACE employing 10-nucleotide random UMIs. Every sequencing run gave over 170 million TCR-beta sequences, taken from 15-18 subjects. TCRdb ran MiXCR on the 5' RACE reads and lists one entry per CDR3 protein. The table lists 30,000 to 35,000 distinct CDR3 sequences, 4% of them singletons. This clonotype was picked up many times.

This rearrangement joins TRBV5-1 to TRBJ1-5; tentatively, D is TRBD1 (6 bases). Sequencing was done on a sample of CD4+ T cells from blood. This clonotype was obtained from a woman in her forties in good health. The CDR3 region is CASSFDGQGNQPQHF. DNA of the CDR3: TGCGCCAGCAGCTTTGATGGGCAGGGGAATCAGCCCCAGCATTTT.